Detailed here is one T cell receptor (beta chain). Antigen unknown. The V segment lost 8 bases and the J segment 6 bases; nucleotides outside the gene matches: 10. Germline V gene data show CDR1 as SGHTA and CDR2 as FQGNSA. The CDR3 contains 14 residues. The data are from a study of T cell responses to AZD1222 COVID-19 vaccine. Broader study findings: Possibly, clonal diversity was underestimated; donors were largely white British and included more females. Only 5 or 6 individuals given AZD1222 were seropositive at baseline.

Libraries were prepared by immunoSEQ multiplex PCR; TCRdb keeps only in-frame clonotypes and omits some of them. Here the sample spans fewer than 90,000 clones, 86% being singletons. Pooling of second doses given at about 4 or about 12 weeks was done. This material consisted of peripheral blood, taken 28 days after the second AZD1222 dose. The sequence derives from an adult who received the AZD1222 COVID-19 vaccine. The rearrangement uses TRBV7-2 and TRBJ2-1; 7 positions match TRBD2. In DNA form, the CDR3 reads TGTGCCAGCTCACGGGGAGGCGGGGGCAATGAGCAGTTCTTC. It translates to CASSRGGGGNEQFF.